The sequence of this T cell receptor (beta chain) was determined in a study of blood T cell repertoires in COVID-19. A note on this clone: This same CDR3 is encoded by further DNA sequences in the sample.

The V end lost 5 bases, the J end lost 3 bases, and 9 bases lay between the germline ends. CDR3 length equals 13 residues. Per germline, CDR1 MDHEN and CDR2 SYDVKM. The assay was immunoSEQ multiplex PCR, and TCRdb's table has in-frame clones only and misses some. The sample comprises roughly 200,000 clones, approximately 90% of which are singletons, and over 1.5% rests with the top ten. Sequencing was performed on peripheral blood. The clonotype comes from a man between 65 and 79 years old with acute or convalescent COVID-19. This chain connects TRBV28 to TRBJ2-3; D is perhaps TRBD2 (6 bases). The CDR3 sequence is CASSPGGTDTQYF. The CDR3 coding sequence is TGTGCCAGCAGTCCTGGGGGGACAGATACGCAGTATTTT.